A selection of T cell receptor beta chains follows, all from one sample in a study of blood T cell repertoires in COVID-19. The method was immunoSEQ multiplex PCR; TCRdb's version includes in-frame clones alone and lacks a portion of them. The sample lists 450,000 to 500,000 clones, approximately 85% seen once, with about 3.2% in the top ten. The material sequenced was peripheral blood. Source of these receptors: a human donor in a cohort sampled during active COVID-19. Each CDR3 is given with its conserved first and last residue. Each record gives: clone size, D gene, J gene, V gene, CDR3 length, CDR3 DNA, CDR3 protein. A D gene is named only where the DNA matches it firmly. Some rows mark clone size as missing; the rest say once, few, many or name a class of expanded clone.

>.|TRBD1|TRBJ1-3|TRBV18|17
TGTGCCAGCTCATTTCGGGACGCAGGGGGCACTGGAAACACCATATATTTT
CASSFRDAGGTGNTIYF
>.|TRBD2|TRBJ2-1|TRBV6-4|17
TGTGCCAGCAGTGACTCAACTAGCGGGGAACCCTACAATGAGCAGTTCTTC
CASSDSTSGEPYNEQFF
>.|.|TRBJ2-2|TRBV18|15
TGTGCCAGCTCACGACAGGCCCTTTGGGAAGGGGAGCTGTTTTTT
CASSRQALWEGELFF
>.|TRBD2|TRBJ2-2|TRBV18|15
TGTGCCAGCTCACCCGGGACTAGCGTCGCCGGGGAGCTGTTTTTT
CASSPGTSVAGELFF
>.|TRBD2|TRBJ2-7|TRBV3-1/TRBV3-2|16
TGTGCCAGCAGCCGATCACTAGCGGGAGCGTCCTACGAGCAGTACTTC
CASSRSLAGASYEQYF
>.|.|TRBJ2-5|TRBV29-1|14
TGCAGCGTCCGGGGGGGACAGTCGGGAGAGACCCAGTACTTC
CSVRGGQSGETQYF
>.|.|TRBJ1-3|TRBV5-1|16
TGCGCCAGCAGCTTTTCGGGGGGCGACTCTGGAAACACCATATATTTT
CASSFSGGDSGNTIYF
>few|.|TRBJ2-1|TRBV19|13
TGTGCCAGTAGGAACCCCGGGGAATTAGGGCAGTTCTTC
CASRNPGELGQFF
>.|TRBD2|TRBJ2-1|TRBV27|15
TGTGCCAGCAGACGATCTAGCGGCTCCTACAATGAGCAGTTCTTC
CASRRSSGSYNEQFF
>.|.|TRBJ1-3|TRBV2|11
TGTGCCAGTAGCTACGGTAACACCATATATTTT
CASSYGNTIYF
>once|TRBD2|TRBJ2-5|TRBV18|20
TGTGCCAGCTCACCACCGCAAACACCTAGCGGGAGAATAGGTTTGAAGACCCAGTACTTC
CASSPPQTPSGRIGLKTQYF
>.|TRBD1|TRBJ1-5|TRBV6-2/TRBV6-3|17
TGTGCCAGCAGTGGCACAGGGGCTGCTAGTGGCAATCAGCCCCAGCATTTT
CASSGTGAASGNQPQHF
>.|TRBD2|TRBJ2-7|TRBV6-1|14
TGTGCCAGCAGTGAATCGGGGGGGACCTACGAGCAGTACTTC
CASSESGGTYEQYF
>.|.|TRBJ2-7|TRBV28|14
TGTGCCAGCGCTAACGCCATACCTCCCTACGAGCAGTACTTC
CASANAIPPYEQYF
>.|.|TRBJ1-4|TRBV30|16
TGTGCCTGGGGGGAGTGGGGGCGCAGGAAGAATGAAAAACTGTTTTTT
CAWGEWGRRKNEKLFF
>.|.|TRBJ1-4|TRBV3-1/TRBV3-2|18
TGTGCCAGCAGCCAAGATTTAAGATGGCATGCAACTAATGAAAAACTGTTTTTT
CASSQDLRWHATNEKLFF
>.|TRBD1|TRBJ1-1|TRBV3-1/TRBV3-2|15
TGTGCCAGCAGCCAATCCGGGACAGGGCCCACTGAAGCTTTCTTT
CASSQSGTGPTEAFF
>.|.|TRBJ1-2|TRBV6-5|13
TGTGCCAGCAGTTATAGGCAGGGTGAAGGCTACACCTTC
CASSYRQGEGYTF
>.|TRBD2|TRBJ2-1|TRBV5-6|16
TGTGCCAGCAGCTCATTAGCGGGAGGGCCAATACCTGAGCAGTTCTTC
CASSSLAGGPIPEQFF
>.|TRBD2|TRBJ2-5|TRBV18|14
TGTGCCAGCGCAATGACTAGCGGGACGGAGACCCAGTACTTC
CASAMTSGTETQYF